This T cell receptor (beta chain) came from a study of T cell repertoires in cytomegalovirus infection. Study-level information: It was the public TCR beta signatures that indicated both CMV infection and matching HLA type.

A single record per CDR3 protein comes from TCRdb applying MiXCR to the reads. The table records roughly 240,000 distinct CDR3 sequences, about 5.9% of them present only once. Study findings and constraints: HLA-C-restricted CMV-specific TCR beta clonotypes prevailed in the ex vivo response. Cumulative frequency of public TCR beta families picked out carriers of CMV plus the relevant HLA.

This clonotype was recorded at least ten times. Its specificity is not known. The V gene lost 6 bases and the J gene lost 6 bases, with 14 bases spanning the gap. The germline V gene has CDR1 DFQATT and CDR2 SNEGSKA (reference sequence). This CDR3 has 12 amino acids. The chain carries TRBV20-1 and TRBJ1-1; the D gene is possibly TRBD1 (6 bases). The sequence came from a human donor in good health (CMV status not recorded). Some clones in this sample may be carry-over from other donors' samples. Sequenced input: PBMCs. The CDR3 DNA sequence: TGCAGTGCCAATTGGGACATATCTGAAGCTTTCTTT. This sequence encodes CSANWDISEAFF.